The rows below give T cell receptor beta chains drawn from one sample of a study of regulatory T cells in long-lasting Graves disease. TCRdb re-called the multiplex PCR reads with MiXCR, one entry per CDR3 protein. The data show about 460,000 distinct CDR3 sequences, under 25% seen once. Sequencing used peripheral blood mononuclear cells (PBMCs), obtained when the disease was refractory, from a patient treated with antithyroid drugs. These TCRs come from a female donor with Graves disease. CDR3s leave out the opening cysteine and the closing phenylalanine or tryptophan. The order of the fields is J gene, V gene, CDR3 protein.

J: TRBJ2-5
V: TRBV9
CDR3: ASSEGLLETQY

J: TRBJ2-5
V: TRBV15
CDR3: ATSRGSGMMKTQY

J: TRBJ1-2
V: TRBV9
CDR3: ASSAEPGQAFDGHGYT

J: TRBJ1-2
V: TRBV15
CDR3: ATSSGTGADGYT

J: TRBJ1-1
V: TRBV12-3/TRBV12-4
CDR3: ASRGRTGGINTEAF

J: TRBJ2-4
V: TRBV7-6
CDR3: ASSLDAGAGIQY

J: TRBJ1-2
V: TRBV5-1
CDR3: ASSLVVQSNYGYT

J: TRBJ1-6
V: TRBV18
CDR3: ASSPVESSPLH

J: TRBJ1-3
V: TRBV11-3
CDR3: ASSPHRSGNTIY

J: TRBJ2-5
V: TRBV12-3/TRBV12-4
CDR3: ASSPRTFRETQY

J: TRBJ2-5
V: TRBV5-1
CDR3: ASSWSAWEGTQY

J: TRBJ2-5
V: TRBV7-2
CDR3: ASSFETGTGTQY

J: TRBJ1-1
V: TRBV6-2/TRBV6-3
CDR3: ASSSFRTGRSTEAF

J: TRBJ1-5
V: TRBV20-1
CDR3: SASSGASSNQPQH

J: TRBJ2-5
V: TRBV10-3
CDR3: AIRSGGGQETQY

J: TRBJ1-4
V: TRBV11-2
CDR3: ASSPSTGAEKLF

J: TRBJ2-7
V: TRBV6-2/TRBV6-3
CDR3: ASSYGLASSSYEQY

J: TRBJ1-2
V: TRBV13
CDR3: ASSLGWTGGGYT

J: TRBJ2-7
V: TRBV27
CDR3: ASSWDRYSYEQY

J: TRBJ2-2
V: TRBV6-1
CDR3: ASSPDGSNTGELF

J: TRBJ1-1
V: TRBV19
CDR3: ASSDSGTEAF

J: TRBJ2-7
V: TRBV6-1
CDR3: ASSGRDSSYEQY

J: TRBJ1-1
V: TRBV7-2
CDR3: ASSLGPAGSRNTEAF

J: TRBJ2-2
V: TRBV6-5
CDR3: ASSLTSGSPTGELF

J: TRBJ2-3
V: TRBV5-8
CDR3: ASSLFLGGGTDTQY

J: TRBJ2-7
V: TRBV11-3
CDR3: ASSLGTGGREQY

J: TRBJ1-5
V: TRBV11-3
CDR3: ASPLTDSNQPQH

J: TRBJ1-4
V: TRBV19
CDR3: ASSIWAATNEKLF

J: TRBJ2-7
V: TRBV3-1
CDR3: ASSSGVLKQY

J: TRBJ1-2
V: TRBV6-5
CDR3: ASSFEVGYGYT

J: TRBJ1-1
V: TRBV30
CDR3: AWSGLFRVGTEAF

J: TRBJ1-2
V: TRBV6-1
CDR3: ASSENSGRGYGYT

J: TRBJ2-1
V: TRBV29-1
CDR3: SVGLAGTYNEQF

J: TRBJ1-1
V: TRBV2
CDR3: ATPWGMNTEAF

J: TRBJ1-5
V: TRBV6-1
CDR3: ASTHSDRDNQPQH

J: TRBJ2-7
V: TRBV9
CDR3: ASSVMDGAYEQY

J: TRBJ1-4
V: TRBV2
CDR3: ASIKGGTGDEKLF

J: TRBJ2-7
V: TRBV19
CDR3: ATRDTLFEQY

J: TRBJ1-2
V: TRBV7-8
CDR3: ASSLLPGQGRDWGGYT

J: TRBJ2-2
V: TRBV6-1
CDR3: ASSQAVSGELF

J: TRBJ1-6
V: TRBV4-1
CDR3: ASSQDRGRSSYNSPLH

J: TRBJ1-5
V: TRBV28
CDR3: ASSLLSHLNPAHNSNQPQH

J: TRBJ2-1
V: TRBV29-1
CDR3: SVLAGGFTEQF

J: TRBJ2-6
V: TRBV7-2
CDR3: ASSATGGAGANVLT

J: TRBJ1-6
V: TRBV25-1
CDR3: ASRVRQGAVYNSPLH

J: TRBJ2-2
V: TRBV11-2
CDR3: ASSYAGYANTGELF

J: TRBJ2-4
V: TRBV7-2
CDR3: ASSFAGLAGEIQY

J: TRBJ1-1
V: TRBV25-1
CDR3: ASSEGVTEAF

J: TRBJ1-1
V: TRBV9
CDR3: ASSLSTGRTEAF

J: TRBJ1-2
V: TRBV7-2
CDR3: ASSLGFLDGYT

J: TRBJ2-5
V: TRBV29-1
CDR3: SVEAAEETQY

J: TRBJ1-1
V: TRBV3-1
CDR3: ASSQRGIRAF

J: TRBJ1-1
V: TRBV7-2
CDR3: ASSWGPLNTEAF

J: TRBJ2-7
V: TRBV20-1
CDR3: SAKGGKARYEQY

J: TRBJ2-7
V: TRBV6-2/TRBV6-3
CDR3: ASSYAGRNYEQY